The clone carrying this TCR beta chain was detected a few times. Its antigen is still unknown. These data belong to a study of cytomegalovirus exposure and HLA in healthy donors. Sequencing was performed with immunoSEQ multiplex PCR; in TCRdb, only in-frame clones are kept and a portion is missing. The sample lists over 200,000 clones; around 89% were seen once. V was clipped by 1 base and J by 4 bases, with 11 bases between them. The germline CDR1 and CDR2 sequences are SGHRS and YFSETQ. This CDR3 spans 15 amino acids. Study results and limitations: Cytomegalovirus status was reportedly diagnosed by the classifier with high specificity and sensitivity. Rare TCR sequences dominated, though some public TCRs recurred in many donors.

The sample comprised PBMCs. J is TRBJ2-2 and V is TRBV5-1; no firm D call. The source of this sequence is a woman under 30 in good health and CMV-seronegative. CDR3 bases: TGCGCCAGCAGCTTGTATCCCGAGTCCACCGGGGAGCTGTTTTTT. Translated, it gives CASSLYPESTGELFF.